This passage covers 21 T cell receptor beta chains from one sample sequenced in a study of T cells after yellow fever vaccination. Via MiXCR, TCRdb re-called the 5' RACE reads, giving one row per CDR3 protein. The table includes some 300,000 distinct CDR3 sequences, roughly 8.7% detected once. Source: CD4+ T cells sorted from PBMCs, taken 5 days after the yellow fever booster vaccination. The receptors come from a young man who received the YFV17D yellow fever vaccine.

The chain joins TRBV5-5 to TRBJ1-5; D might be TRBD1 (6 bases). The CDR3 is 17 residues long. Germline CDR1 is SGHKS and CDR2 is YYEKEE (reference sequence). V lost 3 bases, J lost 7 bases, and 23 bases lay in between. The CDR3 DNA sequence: TGTGCCAGCAGCTGGATGGGAGTGGGGGGCTCAGGGCAGCCCCAGCATTTT. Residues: CASSWMGVGGSGQPQHF.

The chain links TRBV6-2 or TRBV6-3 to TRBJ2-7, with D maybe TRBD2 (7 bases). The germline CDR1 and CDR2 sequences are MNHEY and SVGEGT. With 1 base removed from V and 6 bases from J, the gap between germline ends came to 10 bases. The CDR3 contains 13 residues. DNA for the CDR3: TGTGCCAGCAGTTACTTCGGGGGGCTCGAGCAGTACTTC. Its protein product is CASSYFGGLEQYF.

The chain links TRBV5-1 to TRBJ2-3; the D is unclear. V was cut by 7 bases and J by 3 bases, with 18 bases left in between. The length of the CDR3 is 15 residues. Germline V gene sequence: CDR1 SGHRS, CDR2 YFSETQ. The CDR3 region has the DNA TGCGCCAGCGGATCTACCGGGCCAACTACAGATACGCAGTATTTT. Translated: CASGSTGPTTDTQYF.

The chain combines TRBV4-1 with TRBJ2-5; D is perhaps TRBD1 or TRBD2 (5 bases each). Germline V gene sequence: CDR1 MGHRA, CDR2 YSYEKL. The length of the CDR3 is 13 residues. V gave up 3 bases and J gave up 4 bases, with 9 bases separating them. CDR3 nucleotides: TGCGCCAGCAGCCACATTGGGGGAGAGACCCAGTACTTC. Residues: CASSHIGGETQYF.

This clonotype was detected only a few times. CDR3 sequence (DNA): TGCGCCAGCAGCTCCCACAGGGGGCTCCGCACCGGGGAGCTGTTTTTT. Its translation: CASSSHRGLRTGELFF. The chain couples TRBV5-1 to TRBJ2-2; TRBD1 matches at 9 bases. In germline, CDR1 is SGHRS, CDR2 YFSETQ. The CDR3 length is 16 residues. Trimming removed 3 bases from V and 4 bases from J; junction bases left unmatched: 7.

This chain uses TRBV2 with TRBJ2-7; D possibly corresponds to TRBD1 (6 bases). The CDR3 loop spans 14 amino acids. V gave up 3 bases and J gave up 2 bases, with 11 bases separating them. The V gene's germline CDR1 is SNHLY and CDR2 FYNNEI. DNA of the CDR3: TGTGCCAGCAGTGAGAGTACAGGGACCTACGAGCAGTACTTC. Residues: CASSESTGTYEQYF.

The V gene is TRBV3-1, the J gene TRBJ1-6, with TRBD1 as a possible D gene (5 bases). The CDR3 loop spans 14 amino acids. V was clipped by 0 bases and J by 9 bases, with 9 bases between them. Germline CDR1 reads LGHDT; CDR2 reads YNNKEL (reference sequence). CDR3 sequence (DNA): TGTGCCAGCAGCCAAGAGGCAGGGCCTTCACCCCTCCACTTT. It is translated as CASSQEAGPSPLHF.

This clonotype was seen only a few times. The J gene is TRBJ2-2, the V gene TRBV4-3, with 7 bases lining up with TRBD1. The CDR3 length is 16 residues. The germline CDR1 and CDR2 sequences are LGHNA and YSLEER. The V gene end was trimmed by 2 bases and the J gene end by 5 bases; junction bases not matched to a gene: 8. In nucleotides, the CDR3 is TGCGCCAGCAGCCAAAACAGGGGCTCGGAGACCGGGGAGCTGTTTTTT. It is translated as CASSQNRGSETGELFF.

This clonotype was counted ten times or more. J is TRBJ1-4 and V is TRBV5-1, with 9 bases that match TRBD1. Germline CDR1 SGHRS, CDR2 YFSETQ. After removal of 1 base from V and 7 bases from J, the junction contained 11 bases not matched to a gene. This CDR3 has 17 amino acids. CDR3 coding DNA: TGCGCCAGCAGCTTGCGAATATCCGGGACAGGGACTGAAAAACTGTTTTTT. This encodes CASSLRISGTGTEKLFF.

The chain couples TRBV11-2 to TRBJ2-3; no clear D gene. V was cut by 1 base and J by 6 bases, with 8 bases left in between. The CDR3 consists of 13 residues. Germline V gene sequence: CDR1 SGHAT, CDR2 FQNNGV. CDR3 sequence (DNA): TGTGCCAGCAGCTTAGCGGTCCCGGATACGCAGTATTTT. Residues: CASSLAVPDTQYF.

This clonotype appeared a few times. This chain's CDR3 is CASRLLAGGPPDTQYF. The CDR3 region has the DNA TGTGCCAGCAGATTACTAGCGGGGGGGCCCCCAGATACGCAGTATTTT. The chain combines TRBV7-2 with TRBJ2-3; TRBD2 aligns across 13 bases. Per germline, CDR1 SGHTA and CDR2 FQGNSA. V lost 6 bases, J lost 4 bases, and 7 bases stayed unmatched. The CDR3 spans 16 residues.

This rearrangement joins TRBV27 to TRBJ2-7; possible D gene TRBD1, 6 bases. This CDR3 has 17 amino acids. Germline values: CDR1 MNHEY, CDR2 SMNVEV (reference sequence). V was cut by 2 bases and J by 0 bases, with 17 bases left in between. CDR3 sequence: CASSLPEQGPSSYEQYV. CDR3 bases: TGTGCCAGCAGTTTACCGGAACAGGGACCCAGCTCCTACGAGCAGTACGTC.

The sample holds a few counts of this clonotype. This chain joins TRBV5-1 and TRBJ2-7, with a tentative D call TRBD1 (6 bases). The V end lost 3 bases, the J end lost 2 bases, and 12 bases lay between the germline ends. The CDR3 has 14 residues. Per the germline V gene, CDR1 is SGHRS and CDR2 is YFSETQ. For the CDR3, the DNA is TGCGCCAGCAGCTCCCGGGACAATCCCTACGAGCAGTACTTC. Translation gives CASSSRDNPYEQYF.

The CDR3 DNA reads as TGTGCCAGTAGTGACAGCGAGGCGGGTCGGGAGACCCAGTACTTC. This gives the protein CASSDSEAGRETQYF. The chain uses TRBV19 and TRBJ2-5; D tentatively fits TRBD1 or TRBD2 (5 bases each). V lost 5 bases and J 5 bases, leaving 18 bases between the germline ends. Germline CDR1 and CDR2: LNHDA and SQIVND (reference sequence). The length of the CDR3 is 15 residues. Full variable domain (outside the CDR3, taken from reference TRBV19 and TRBJ2-5): DGGITQSPKYLFRKEGQNVTLSCEQNLNHDAMYWYRQDPGQGLRLIYYSQIVNDFQKGDIAEGYSVSREKKESFPLTVTSAQKNPTAFYLCASSDSEAGRETQYFGPGTRLLVL.

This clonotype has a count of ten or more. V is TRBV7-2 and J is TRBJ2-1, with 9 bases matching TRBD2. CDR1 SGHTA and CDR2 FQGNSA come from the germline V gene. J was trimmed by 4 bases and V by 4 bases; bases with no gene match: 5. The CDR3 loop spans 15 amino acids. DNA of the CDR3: TGTGCCAGCAGCTCGGCGGGGGGGCCGTACAATGAGCAGTTCTTC. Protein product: CASSSAGGPYNEQFF.

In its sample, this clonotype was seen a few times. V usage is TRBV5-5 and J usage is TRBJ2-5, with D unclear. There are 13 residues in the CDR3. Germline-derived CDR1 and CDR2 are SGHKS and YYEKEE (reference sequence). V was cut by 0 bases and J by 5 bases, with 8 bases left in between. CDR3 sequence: CASSLEEWETQYF. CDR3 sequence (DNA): TGTGCCAGCAGCTTGGAAGAGTGGGAGACCCAGTACTTC. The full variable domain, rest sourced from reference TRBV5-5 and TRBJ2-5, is DAGVTQSPTHLIKTRGQQVTLRCSPISGHKSVSWYQQVLGQGPQFIFQYYEKEERGRGNFPDRFSARQFPNYSSELNVNALLLGDSALYLCASSLEEWETQYFGPGTRLLVL.

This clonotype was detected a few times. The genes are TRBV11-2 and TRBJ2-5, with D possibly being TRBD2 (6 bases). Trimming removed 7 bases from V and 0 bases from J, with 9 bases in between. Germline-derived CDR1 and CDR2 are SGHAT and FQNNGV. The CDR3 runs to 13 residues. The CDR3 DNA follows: TGTGCCAGCAATCTAGCGCACCAAGAGACCCAGTACTTC. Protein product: CASNLAHQETQYF.

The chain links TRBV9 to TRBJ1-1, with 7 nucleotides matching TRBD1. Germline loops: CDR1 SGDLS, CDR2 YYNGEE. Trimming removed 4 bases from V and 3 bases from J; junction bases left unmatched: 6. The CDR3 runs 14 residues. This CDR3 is CASSPTGEDTEAFF. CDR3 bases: TGTGCCAGCAGCCCTACAGGGGAGGACACTGAAGCTTTCTTT.

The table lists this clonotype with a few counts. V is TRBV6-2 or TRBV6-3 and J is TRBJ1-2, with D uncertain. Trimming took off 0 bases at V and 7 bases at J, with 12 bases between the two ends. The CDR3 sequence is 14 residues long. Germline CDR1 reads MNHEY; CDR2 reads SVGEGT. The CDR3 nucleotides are TGTGCCAGCAGTTACTCGCCGGGATTGGTTGGCTACACCTTC. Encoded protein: CASSYSPGLVGYTF.

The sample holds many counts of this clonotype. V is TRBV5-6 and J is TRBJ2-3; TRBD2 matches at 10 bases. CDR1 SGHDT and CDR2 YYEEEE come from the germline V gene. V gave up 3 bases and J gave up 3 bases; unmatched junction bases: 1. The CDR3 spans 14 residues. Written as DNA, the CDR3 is TGTGCCAGCAGCTCTAGCGGGGGTACAGATACGCAGTATTTT. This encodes CASSSSGGTDTQYF. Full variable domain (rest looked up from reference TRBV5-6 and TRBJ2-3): DAGVTQSPTHLIKTRGQQVTLRCSPKSGHDTVSWYQQALGQGPQFIFQYYEEEERQRGNFPDRFSGHQFPNYSSELNVNALLLGDSALYLCASSSSGGTDTQYFGPGTRLTVL.

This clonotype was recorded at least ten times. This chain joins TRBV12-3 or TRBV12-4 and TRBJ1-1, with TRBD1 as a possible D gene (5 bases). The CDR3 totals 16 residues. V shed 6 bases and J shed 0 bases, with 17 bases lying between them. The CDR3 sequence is CASSPGFGQMNTEAFF. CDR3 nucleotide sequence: TGTGCCAGCAGCCCAGGGTTCGGGCAGATGAACACTGAAGCTTTCTTT.